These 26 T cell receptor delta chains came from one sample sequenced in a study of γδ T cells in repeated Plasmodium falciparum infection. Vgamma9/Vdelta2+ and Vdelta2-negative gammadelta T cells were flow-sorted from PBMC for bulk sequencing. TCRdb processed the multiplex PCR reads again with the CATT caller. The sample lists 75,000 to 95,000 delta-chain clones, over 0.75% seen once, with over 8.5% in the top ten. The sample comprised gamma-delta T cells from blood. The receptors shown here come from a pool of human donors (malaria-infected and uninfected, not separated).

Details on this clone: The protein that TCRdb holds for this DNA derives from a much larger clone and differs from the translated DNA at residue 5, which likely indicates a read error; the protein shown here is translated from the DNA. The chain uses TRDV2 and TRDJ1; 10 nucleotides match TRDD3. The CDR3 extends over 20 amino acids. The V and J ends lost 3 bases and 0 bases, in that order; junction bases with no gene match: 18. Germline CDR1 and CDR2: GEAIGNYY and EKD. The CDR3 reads CACDADQNWGIEGYTDKLIF. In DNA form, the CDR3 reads TGTGCCTGTGACGCTGATCAAAACTGGGGGATCGAAGGGTACACCGATAAACTCATCTTT.

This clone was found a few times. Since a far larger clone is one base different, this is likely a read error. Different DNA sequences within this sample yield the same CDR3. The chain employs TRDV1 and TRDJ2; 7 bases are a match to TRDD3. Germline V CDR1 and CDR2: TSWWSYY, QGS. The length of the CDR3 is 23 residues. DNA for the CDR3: TGTGCTCTTGGGGAACTAAGGGCGGCGTTACTGGGGACCACCGCCAGTTTGACAGCGCAACTCTTCTTT. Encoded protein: CALGELRAALLGTTASLTAQLFF.

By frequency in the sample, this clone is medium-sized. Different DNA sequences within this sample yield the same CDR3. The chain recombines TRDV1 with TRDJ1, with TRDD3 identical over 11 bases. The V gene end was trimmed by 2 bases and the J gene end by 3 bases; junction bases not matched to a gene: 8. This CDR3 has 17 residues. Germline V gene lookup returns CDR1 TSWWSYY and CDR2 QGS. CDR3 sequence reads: CALGEFPPGGYSDKLIF. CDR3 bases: TGTGCTCTTGGGGAATTTCCCCCTGGGGGATACTCCGATAAACTCATCTTT.

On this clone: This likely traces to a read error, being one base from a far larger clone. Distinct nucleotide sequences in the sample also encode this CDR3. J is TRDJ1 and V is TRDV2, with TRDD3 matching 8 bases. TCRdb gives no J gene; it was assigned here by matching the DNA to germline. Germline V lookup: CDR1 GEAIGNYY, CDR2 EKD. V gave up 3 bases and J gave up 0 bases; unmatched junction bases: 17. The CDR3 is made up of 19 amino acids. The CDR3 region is CACDRGIRNWGMDTDKLIF. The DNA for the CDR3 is TGTGCCTGTGACCGGGGGATAAGGAACTGGGGAATGGACACCGATAAACTCATCTTT.

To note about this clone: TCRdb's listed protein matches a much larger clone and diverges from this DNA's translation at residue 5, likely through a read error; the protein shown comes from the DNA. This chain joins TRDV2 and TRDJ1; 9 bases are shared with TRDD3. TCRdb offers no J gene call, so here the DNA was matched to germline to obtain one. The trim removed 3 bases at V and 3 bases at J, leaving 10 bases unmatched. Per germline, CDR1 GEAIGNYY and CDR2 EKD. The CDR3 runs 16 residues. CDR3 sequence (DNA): TGTGCCTGTGACCCCAACCTAGGGGATACGGCCGATAAACTCATCTTT. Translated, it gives CACDPNLGDTADKLIF.

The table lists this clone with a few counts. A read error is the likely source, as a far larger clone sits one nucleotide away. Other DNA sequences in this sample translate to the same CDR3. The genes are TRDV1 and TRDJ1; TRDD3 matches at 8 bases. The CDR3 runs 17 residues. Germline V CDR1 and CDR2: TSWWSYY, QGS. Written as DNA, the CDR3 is TGTGCTCTCGGGGAACGGCCTCCGGGGGATATAACCGATAAACTCATCTTT. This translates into CALGERPPGDITDKLIF.

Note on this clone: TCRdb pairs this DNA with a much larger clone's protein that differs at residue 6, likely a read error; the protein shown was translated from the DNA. CDR3 sequence (DNA): TGTGCCTTTATACCCCAACACTGGGGGAGCGAAGAGGATAAACTCATCTTT. It yields the protein CAFIPQHWGSEEDKLIF. The chain employs TRDV3 and TRDJ1; TRDD3 agrees at 9 bases. Germline CDR1 is TVYSNPD and CDR2 is GDNSRS (reference sequence). The CDR3 loop spans 17 amino acids. Unmatched junction bases numbered 17, after V lost 1 base and J lost 5 bases.

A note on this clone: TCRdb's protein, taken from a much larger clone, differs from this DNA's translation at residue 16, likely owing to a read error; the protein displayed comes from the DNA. CDR3 sequence: CALGELYPTFYPPGDAPKYTDKLIF. The CDR3 region has the DNA TGTGCTCTTGGGGAACTCTATCCTACGTTTTACCCCCCGGGGGATGCTCCAAAATACACCGATAAACTCATCTTT. V usage is TRDV1 and J usage is TRDJ1, with D possibly TRDD3 on 7 matching bases. TCRdb leaves out the J gene; it was filled in here by matching the DNA to germline. V lost 0 bases and J 0 bases, leaving 38 bases between the germline ends. Per germline, CDR1 TSWWSYY and CDR2 QGS. The CDR3 runs to 25 residues.

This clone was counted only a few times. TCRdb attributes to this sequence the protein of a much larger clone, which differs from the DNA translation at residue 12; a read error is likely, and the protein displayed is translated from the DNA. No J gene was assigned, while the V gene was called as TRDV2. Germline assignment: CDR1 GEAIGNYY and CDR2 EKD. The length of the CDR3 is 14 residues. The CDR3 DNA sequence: TGTGCCTGTGACGTTCTTACTAAGACCGATAAATTCATCTTT. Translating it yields CACDVLTKTDKFIF.

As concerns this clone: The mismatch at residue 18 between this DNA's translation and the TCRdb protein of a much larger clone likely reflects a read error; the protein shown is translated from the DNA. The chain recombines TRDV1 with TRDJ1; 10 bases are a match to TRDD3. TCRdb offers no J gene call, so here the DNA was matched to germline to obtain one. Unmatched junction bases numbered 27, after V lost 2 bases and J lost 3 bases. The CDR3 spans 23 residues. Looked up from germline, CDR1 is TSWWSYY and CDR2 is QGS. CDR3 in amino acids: CALGEGSFPSFVLGDGYADKLIF. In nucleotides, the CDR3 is TGTGCTCTTGGGGAAGGTTCTTTCCCTTCGTTCGTACTGGGGGATGGATACGCCGATAAACTCATCTTT.

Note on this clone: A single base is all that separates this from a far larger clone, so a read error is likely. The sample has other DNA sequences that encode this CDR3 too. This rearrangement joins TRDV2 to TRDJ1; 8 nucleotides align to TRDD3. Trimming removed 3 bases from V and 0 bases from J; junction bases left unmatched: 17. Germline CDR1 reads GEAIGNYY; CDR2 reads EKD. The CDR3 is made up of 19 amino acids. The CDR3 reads CACDSLLGALPGDTDKLIF. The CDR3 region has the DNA TGTGCCTGTGACTCCCTACTGGGGGCATTACCGGGGGACACCGATAAACTCATCTTT.

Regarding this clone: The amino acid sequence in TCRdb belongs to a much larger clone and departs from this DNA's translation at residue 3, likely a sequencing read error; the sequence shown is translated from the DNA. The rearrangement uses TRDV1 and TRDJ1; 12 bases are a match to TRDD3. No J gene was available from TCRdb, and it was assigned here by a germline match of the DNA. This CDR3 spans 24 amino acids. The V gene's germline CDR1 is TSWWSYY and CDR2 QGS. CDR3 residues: CAPGDRAPPLYWGIQNLAADKLIF. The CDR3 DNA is TGTGCTCCTGGGGATCGGGCGCCTCCCTTGTACTGGGGGATACAAAATTTAGCAGCCGATAAACTCATCTTT.

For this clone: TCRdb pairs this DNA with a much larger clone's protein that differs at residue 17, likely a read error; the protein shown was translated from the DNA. The CDR3 region has the DNA TGTGCTCTTGGGGAACTTTATGCCTCCGCACGACCGTTCTCTTATGTACCCATCTTT. This gives the protein CALGELYASARPFSYVPIF. This chain connects TRDV1 to TRDJ1; D is ambiguous. V was clipped by 0 bases and J by 13 bases, with 33 bases between them. CDR3 size: 19 residues. Per germline, CDR1 TSWWSYY and CDR2 QGS.

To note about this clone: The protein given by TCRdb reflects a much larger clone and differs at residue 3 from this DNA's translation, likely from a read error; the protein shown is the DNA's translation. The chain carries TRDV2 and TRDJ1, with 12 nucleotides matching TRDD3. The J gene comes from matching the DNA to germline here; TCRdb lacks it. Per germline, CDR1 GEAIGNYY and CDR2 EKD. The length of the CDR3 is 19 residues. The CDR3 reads CASDTVLGDTINTFPKLIF. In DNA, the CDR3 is TGTGCCAGTGACACCGTACTGGGGGATACTATCAATACCTTCCCCAAACTCATCTTT.

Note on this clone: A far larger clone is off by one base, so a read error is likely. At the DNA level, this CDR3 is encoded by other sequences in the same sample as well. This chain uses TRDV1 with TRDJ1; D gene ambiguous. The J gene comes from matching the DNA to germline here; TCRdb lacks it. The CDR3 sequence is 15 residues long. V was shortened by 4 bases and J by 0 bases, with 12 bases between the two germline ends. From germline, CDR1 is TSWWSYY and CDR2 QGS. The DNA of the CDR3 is TGTGCTCTTGGGGGAAGCGGAGGGAACACCGATAAACTCATCTTT. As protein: CALGGSGGNTDKLIF.

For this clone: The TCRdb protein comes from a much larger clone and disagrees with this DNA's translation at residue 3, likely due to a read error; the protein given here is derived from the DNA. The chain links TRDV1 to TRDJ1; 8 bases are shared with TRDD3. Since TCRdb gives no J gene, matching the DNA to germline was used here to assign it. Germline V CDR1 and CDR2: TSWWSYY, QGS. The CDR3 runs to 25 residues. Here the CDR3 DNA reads TGTGCTCCTGGGGAAAAGGTACCCCCAAATCCCCTGGGATGGGATACGCCCCATTACACCGATAAACTCATCTTT. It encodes CAPGEKVPPNPLGWDTPHYTDKLIF.

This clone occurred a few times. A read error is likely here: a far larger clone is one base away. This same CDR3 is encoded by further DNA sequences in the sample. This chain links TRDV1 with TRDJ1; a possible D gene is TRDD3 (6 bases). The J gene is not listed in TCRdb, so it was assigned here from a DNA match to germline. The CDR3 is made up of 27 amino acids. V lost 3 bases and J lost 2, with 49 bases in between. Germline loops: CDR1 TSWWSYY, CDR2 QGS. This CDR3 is CALGEMNVLHPKGFNWDIASQTDKLIF. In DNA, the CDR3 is TGTGCTCTTGGGGAGATGAACGTTCTACACCCAAAAGGTTTCAACTGGGACATAGCAAGTCAGACCGATAAACTCATCTTT.

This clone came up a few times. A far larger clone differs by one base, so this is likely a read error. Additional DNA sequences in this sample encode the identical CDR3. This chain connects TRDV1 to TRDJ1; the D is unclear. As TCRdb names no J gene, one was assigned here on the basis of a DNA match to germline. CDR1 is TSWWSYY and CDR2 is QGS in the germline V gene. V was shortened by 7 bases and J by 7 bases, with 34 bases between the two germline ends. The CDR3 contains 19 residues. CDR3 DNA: TGTGCTCTTGCGTCAGCGCTCCGTCTCGGGGCCCCTCCTGCGGGTAAACTCATCTTT. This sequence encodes CALASALRLGAPPAGKLIF.

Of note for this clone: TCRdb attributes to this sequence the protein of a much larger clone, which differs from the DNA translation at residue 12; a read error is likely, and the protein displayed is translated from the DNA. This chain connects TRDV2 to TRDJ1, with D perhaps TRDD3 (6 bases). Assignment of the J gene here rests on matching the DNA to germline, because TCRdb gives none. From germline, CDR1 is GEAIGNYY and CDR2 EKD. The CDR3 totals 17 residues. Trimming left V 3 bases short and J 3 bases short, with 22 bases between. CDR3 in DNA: TGTGCCTGTGACGGAGTGGGGATGAACCCGTACGCCGATAAACTCATCTTT. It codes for CACDGVGMNPYADKLIF.

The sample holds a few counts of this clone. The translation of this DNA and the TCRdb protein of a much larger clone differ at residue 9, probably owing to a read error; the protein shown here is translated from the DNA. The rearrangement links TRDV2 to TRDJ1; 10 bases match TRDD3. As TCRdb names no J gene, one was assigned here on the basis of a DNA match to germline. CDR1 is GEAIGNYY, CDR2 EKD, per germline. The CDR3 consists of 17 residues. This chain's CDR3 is CACDTLATSMGDTKLIF. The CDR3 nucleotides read TGTGCCTGCGACACTCTGGCAACCTCAATGGGGGATACTAAACTCATCTTT.

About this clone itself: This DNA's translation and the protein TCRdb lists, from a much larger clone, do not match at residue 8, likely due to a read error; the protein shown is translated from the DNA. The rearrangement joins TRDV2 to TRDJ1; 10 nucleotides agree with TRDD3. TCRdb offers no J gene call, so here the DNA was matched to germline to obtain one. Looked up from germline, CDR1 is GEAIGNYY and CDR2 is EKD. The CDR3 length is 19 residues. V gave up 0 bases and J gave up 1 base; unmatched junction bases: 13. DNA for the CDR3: TGTGCCTGTGACACCCTACTACCGGGGGATACGGGTTCCACCGATAAACTCATCTTT. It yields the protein CACDTLLPGDTGSTDKLIF.

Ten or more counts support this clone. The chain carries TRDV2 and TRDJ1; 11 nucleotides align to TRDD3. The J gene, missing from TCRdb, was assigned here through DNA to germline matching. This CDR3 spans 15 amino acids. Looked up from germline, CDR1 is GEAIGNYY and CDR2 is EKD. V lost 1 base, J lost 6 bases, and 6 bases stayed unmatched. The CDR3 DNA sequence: TGTGCCTGTGACACGGTGGGGGATACGGAGAATAAACTCATCTTT. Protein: CACDTVGDTENKLIF.

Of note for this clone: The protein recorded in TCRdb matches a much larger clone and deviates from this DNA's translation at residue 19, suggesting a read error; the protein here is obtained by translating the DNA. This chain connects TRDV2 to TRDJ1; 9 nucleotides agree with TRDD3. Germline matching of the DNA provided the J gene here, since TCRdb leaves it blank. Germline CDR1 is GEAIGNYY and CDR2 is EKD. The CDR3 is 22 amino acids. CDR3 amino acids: CACDTSHRLYWGTPLCTDRLIF. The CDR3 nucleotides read TGTGCCTGTGACACTTCCCACCGCCTTTACTGGGGGACCCCCTTATGCACCGATAGACTCATCTTT.

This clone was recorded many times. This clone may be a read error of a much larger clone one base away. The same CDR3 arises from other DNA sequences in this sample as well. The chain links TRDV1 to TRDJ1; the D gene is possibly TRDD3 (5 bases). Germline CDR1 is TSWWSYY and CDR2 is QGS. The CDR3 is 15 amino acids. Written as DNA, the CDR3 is TGTGCTCTCGGGGAATACAACGACGTCACCGATAAACTCATCTTT. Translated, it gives CALGEYNDVTDKLIF.

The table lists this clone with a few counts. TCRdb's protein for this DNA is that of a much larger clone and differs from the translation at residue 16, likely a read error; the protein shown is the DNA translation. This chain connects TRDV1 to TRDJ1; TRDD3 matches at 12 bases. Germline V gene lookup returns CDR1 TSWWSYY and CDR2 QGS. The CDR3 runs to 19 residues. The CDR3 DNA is TGTGCTCTTGGGGAACTGGTCCGAATACTGGGGGATACCGGGGATAGACTCATCTTT. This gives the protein CALGELVRILGDTGDRLIF.

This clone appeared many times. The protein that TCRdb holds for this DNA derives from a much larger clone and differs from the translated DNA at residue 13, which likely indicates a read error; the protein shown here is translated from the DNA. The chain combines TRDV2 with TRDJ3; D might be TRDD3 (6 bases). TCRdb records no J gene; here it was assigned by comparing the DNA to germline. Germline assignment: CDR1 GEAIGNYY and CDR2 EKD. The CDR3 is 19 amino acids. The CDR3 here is CACDTGGALSSWGTRQMFF. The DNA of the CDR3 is TGTGCCTGTGACACGGGTGGGGCCCTTAGCTCCTGGGGCACCCGACAGATGTTTTTC.